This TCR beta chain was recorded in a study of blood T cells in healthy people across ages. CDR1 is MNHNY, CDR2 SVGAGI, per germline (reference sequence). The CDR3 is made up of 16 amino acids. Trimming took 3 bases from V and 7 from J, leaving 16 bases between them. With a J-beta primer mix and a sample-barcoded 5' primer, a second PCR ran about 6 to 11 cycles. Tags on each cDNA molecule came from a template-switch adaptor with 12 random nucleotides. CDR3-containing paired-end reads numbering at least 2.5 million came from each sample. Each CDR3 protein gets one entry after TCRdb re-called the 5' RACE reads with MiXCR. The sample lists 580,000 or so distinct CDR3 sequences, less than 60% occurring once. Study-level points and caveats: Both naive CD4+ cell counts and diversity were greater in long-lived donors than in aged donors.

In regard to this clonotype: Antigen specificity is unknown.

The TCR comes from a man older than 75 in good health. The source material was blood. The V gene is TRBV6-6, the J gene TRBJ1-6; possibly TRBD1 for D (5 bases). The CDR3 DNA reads TGTGCCAGCAGTTATTCCTCGGCAGGGCAAAATTCACCCCTCCACTTT. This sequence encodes CASSYSSAGQNSPLHF.